One and the same sample provided the 21 T cell receptor beta chains below, sequenced in a study of blood T cell repertoires in COVID-19 (dated by TCRdb to 2020 to 2022). The library was obtained by the immunoSEQ multiplex PCR assay. TCRdb limited this immuneACCESS table to in-frame rearrangements with V and J called. A share of clones is missing; checked studies link under half to unresolved V genes, and the rest is unexplained. The sample table holds roughly 250,000 clones, of which approximately 79% were seen once. 3% to 4% of the sample is in the top ten clones. Sequences were obtained from peripheral blood. All receptors derive from a woman aged 40 to 49 with active or convalescent COVID-19.

The chain couples TRBV15 to TRBJ1-1; the match to TRBD1 covers 10 bases. CDR3 length equals 16 residues. The germline CDR1 and CDR2 sequences are LNHNV and YYDKDF (reference sequence). Trimming cost V 7 bases and J 6 bases; bases outside gene matches: 14. DNA of the CDR3: TGTGCCACCATCCAGCACGGGACAGGGGTTTACTCTGAAGCTTTCTTT. This gives the protein CATIQHGTGVYSEAFF. Using reference TRBV15 and TRBJ1-1 for the parts outside the CDR3, the full variable domain is DAMVIQNPRYQVTQFGKPVTLSCSQTLNHNVMYWYQQKSSQAPKLLFHYYDKDFNNEADTPDNFQSRRPNTSFCFLDIRSPGLGDTAMYLCATIQHGTGVYSEAFFGQGTRLTVV.

About this clone itself: This specimen includes other DNA sequences encoding the same CDR3. The chain joins TRBV5-4 to TRBJ1-2; tentative D call: TRBD1 (6 bases). V was shortened by 0 bases and J by 6 bases, with 6 bases between the two germline ends. CDR3 size: 12 residues. Germline V CDR1 and CDR2: SGHNT, YYREEE (reference sequence). CDR3: CASSLAGDGYTF. The DNA of the CDR3 is TGTGCCAGCAGCTTGGCAGGGGATGGCTACACCTTC. The complete variable domain, with remaining parts taken from reference TRBV5-4 and TRBJ1-2, reads ETGVTQSPTHLIKTRGQQVTLRCSSQSGHNTVSWYQQALGQGPQFIFQYYREEENGRGNFPPRFSGLQFPNYSSELNVNALELDDSALYLCASSLAGDGYTFGSGTRLTVV.

The V call is TRBV12-5, the J call TRBJ1-1; D is unclear. The CDR3 extends over 13 amino acids. Germline V CDR1 and CDR2: LGHNT, FRNRAP. Trimming cost V 4 bases and J 4 bases, with 10 bases left between them. The chain's CDR3 is CASGSQMTTEAFF. In nucleotides, the CDR3 is TGTGCTAGTGGTTCACAGATGACCACTGAAGCTTTCTTT. The entire variable domain, with the rest obtained from reference TRBV12-5 and TRBJ1-1, is as follows: DARVTQTPRHKVTEMGQEVTMRCQPILGHNTVFWYRQTMMQGLELLAYFRNRAPLDDSGMPKDRFSAEMPDATLATLKIQPSEPRDSAVYFCASGSQMTTEAFFGQGTRLTVV.

V is TRBV5-5 and J is TRBJ2-2, with TRBD2 as a possible D gene (5 bases). This CDR3 is built from 16 residues. The germline V gene encodes CDR1 SGHKS and CDR2 YYEKEE (reference sequence). Trimming shortened V by 0 bases and J by 1 base, and 10 bases separated the two germline ends. CDR3 sequence reads: CASSLVGGQNTGELFF. The CDR3 bases are TGTGCCAGCAGCTTGGTGGGCGGGCAGAACACCGGGGAGCTGTTTTTT. The full variable domain, completed using reference TRBV5-5 and TRBJ2-2, is DAGVTQSPTHLIKTRGQQVTLRCSPISGHKSVSWYQQVLGQGPQFIFQYYEKEERGRGNFPDRFSARQFPNYSSELNVNALLLGDSALYLCASSLVGGQNTGELFFGEGSRLTVL.

V gene TRBV5-1 combines with J gene TRBJ1-1; 7 nucleotides align to TRBD1. The CDR3 extends over 12 amino acids. The junction had 8 bases not matched to a gene; V was cut back by 4 bases and J by 11 bases. Germline V gene lookup returns CDR1 SGHRS and CDR2 YFSETQ. The CDR3 here is CASSTPDRFAFF. CDR3 sequence (DNA): TGCGCCAGCAGCACGCCGGACAGGTTTGCTTTCTTT.

To note about this clone: Other nucleotide sequences in the sample specify the same CDR3. The chain employs TRBV2 and TRBJ1-1; no clear D gene. Trimming left V 4 bases short and J 1 base short, with 4 bases between. The germline CDR1 and CDR2 sequences are SNHLY and FYNNEI. The CDR3 length is 12 residues. The CDR3 spells CASSVRNTEAFF. As DNA, the CDR3 is TGTGCCAGCAGTGTCCGGAACACTGAAGCTTTCTTT.

The J gene is TRBJ2-2, the V gene TRBV9, with a tentative D call TRBD1 (5 bases). There are 15 residues in the CDR3. The V gene's germline CDR1 is SGDLS and CDR2 YYNGEE. The V end lost 4 bases, the J end lost 2 bases, and 12 bases lay between the germline ends. This chain's CDR3 is CASSPRTYNTGELFF. The CDR3 DNA reads as TGTGCCAGCAGCCCCCGGACATATAACACCGGGGAGCTGTTTTTT.

This clone was counted only a few times. In DNA, the CDR3 is TGTGCCACCAGTGGCCAGAGGGATGAGCAGTTCTTC. This sequence encodes CATSGQRDEQFF. The chain joins TRBV24-1 to TRBJ2-1; D possibly corresponds to TRBD2 (5 bases). CDR1 and CDR2 (germline): KGHDR, SFDVKD. The CDR3 is made up of 12 amino acids. With 5 bases removed from V and 8 bases from J, the gap between germline ends came to 9 bases.

V gene TRBV28 combines with J gene TRBJ1-2, with D possibly being TRBD1 (6 bases). The germline CDR1 and CDR2 sequences are MDHEN and SYDVKM. The CDR3 runs to 13 residues. V was cut by 6 bases and J by 7 bases, with 15 bases left in between. The CDR3 region has the DNA TGTGCCAGCAGCTTCGGGGGGGCGCGTGGCTACACCTTC. This translates into CASSFGGARGYTF.

The rearrangement uses TRBV19 and TRBJ2-3; possibly TRBD2 for D (6 bases). Germline V lookup: CDR1 LNHDA, CDR2 SQIVND (reference sequence). The CDR3 is made up of 15 amino acids. Trimming took 3 bases from V and 2 from J, leaving 12 bases between them. Here the CDR3 reads CASSMGGATTDTQYF. In DNA form, the CDR3 reads TGTGCCAGTAGTATGGGCGGGGCCACCACAGATACGCAGTATTTT.

The chain joins TRBV29-1 to TRBJ2-3; TRBD2 matches 9 bases. With V trimmed by 3 bases and J by 0 bases, 16 bases remained unmatched. The V gene's germline CDR1 is SQVTM and CDR2 ANQGSEA. The CDR3 extends over 19 amino acids. This CDR3 reads CSVETPSGGGARSTDTQYF. The CDR3 nucleotides read TGCAGCGTTGAGACCCCTAGTGGCGGGGGGGCCAGGAGCACAGATACGCAGTATTTT.

This clone has only one observation. The CDR3 coding sequence is TGTGCCAGCAGCTTTGGCAGCGCTACAACTAATGAAAAACTGTTTTTT. Translated: CASSFGSATTNEKLFF. This rearrangement joins TRBV5-5 to TRBJ1-4; D remains ambiguous. Deletions cut 2 bases from V and 0 bases from J, with 11 bases between. The CDR3 contains 16 residues. Germline CDR1 reads SGHKS; CDR2 reads YYEKEE (reference sequence).

The chain is built from TRBV3-1 (or the pseudogene TRBV3-2) and TRBJ1-2; possible D gene TRBD1, 6 bases. CDR1 LGHDT and CDR2 YNNKEL come from the germline V gene (reference sequence). With 4 bases removed from V and 3 bases from J, the gap between germline ends came to 15 bases. The CDR3 runs to 15 residues. The CDR3 is CASSPSGGGDYGYTF. For the CDR3, the DNA is TGTGCCAGCAGCCCCTCCGGCGGGGGCGACTATGGCTACACCTTC.

This chain uses TRBV10-3 with TRBJ2-5, with TRBD1 identical over 10 bases. V gave up 11 bases and J gave up 3 bases; unmatched junction bases: 9. Germline CDR1 and CDR2: ENHRY and SYGVKD. CDR3 length: 14 residues. This chain's CDR3 is CAARPGTGEETQYF. The CDR3, as DNA: TGTGCCGCGCGGCCCGGGACAGGGGAAGAGACCCAGTACTTC.

The V call is TRBV23-1, the J call TRBJ2-3, with 11 bases fitting TRBD1. TRBV23-1 is an ORF for which the function is uncertain. The length of the CDR3 is 17 residues. Losses at the gene ends were 3 bases for V and 3 bases for J; bases not matched to a gene: 8. The CDR3 region is CASSHPGGQGVTDTQYF. The CDR3 nucleotides read TGCGCCAGCAGTCATCCGGGGGGACAGGGGGTAACAGATACGCAGTATTTT.

Comments on this clone: The sample carries other DNA sequences with the same CDR3. This sequence joins TRBV28 and TRBJ1-2; D is perhaps TRBD1 (5 bases). CDR1 and CDR2 (germline): MDHEN, SYDVKM. Trimming left V 2 bases short and J 4 bases short, with 8 bases between. CDR3 length equals 13 residues. DNA for the CDR3: TGTGCCAGCAGTTTACAGGGACTCTATGGCTACACCTTC. Amino acid sequence: CASSLQGLYGYTF.

This chain connects TRBV20-1 to TRBJ1-5; D is unclear. This CDR3 is built from 12 residues. The V end lost 3 bases, the J end lost 7 bases, and 10 bases lay between the germline ends. Germline values: CDR1 DFQATT, CDR2 SNEGSKA (reference sequence). CDR3 nucleotide sequence: TGCAGTGCTAGTTCGGGGTCCCAGCCCCAGCATTTT. It codes for CSASSGSQPQHF.

The chain recombines TRBV3-1 (or the pseudogene TRBV3-2) with TRBJ1-6; D possibly corresponds to TRBD1 (6 bases). CDR3 size: 17 residues. V gave up 1 base and J gave up 9 bases, with 19 bases separating them. The germline CDR1 and CDR2 sequences are LGHDT and YNNKEL (reference sequence). DNA for the CDR3: TGTGCCAGCAGCCAAGCCAGTACAGGGACCAGGGGTTCACCCCTCCACTTT. This translates into CASSQASTGTRGSPLHF.

The chain joins TRBV18 to TRBJ1-1; D call uncertain. V gave up 4 bases and J gave up 1 base, with 16 bases separating them. The CDR3 consists of 16 residues. Germline values: CDR1 KGHSH, CDR2 LQKENI. For the CDR3, the DNA is TGTGCCAGCTCACTTCGTTCCGTGAGTTCGAACACTGAAGCTTTCTTT. Translated, it gives CASSLRSVSSNTEAFF.

CDR3 region: CASSQEQGGSPLHF. DNA for the CDR3: TGCGCCAGCAGCCAAGAACAGGGTGGCTCACCCCTCCACTTT. The chain couples TRBV4-1 to TRBJ1-6; TRBD1 might be the D (6 bases). Trimming left V 0 bases short and J 10 bases short, with 10 bases between. This CDR3 spans 14 amino acids. The germline gives CDR1 MGHRA, CDR2 YSYEKL.

Note on this clone: This CDR3 is also generated by other DNA sequences in the sample. The chain combines TRBV20-1 with TRBJ1-1; a possible D gene is TRBD1 (6 bases). V was cut by 3 bases and J by 1 base, with 12 bases left in between. CDR1 and CDR2 from the germline V gene are DFQATT and SNEGSKA (reference sequence). This CDR3 contains 14 residues. DNA for the CDR3: TGCAGTGCTAGTCCGGGACACCGGAACACTGAAGCTTTCTTT. Translating gives CSASPGHRNTEAFF.